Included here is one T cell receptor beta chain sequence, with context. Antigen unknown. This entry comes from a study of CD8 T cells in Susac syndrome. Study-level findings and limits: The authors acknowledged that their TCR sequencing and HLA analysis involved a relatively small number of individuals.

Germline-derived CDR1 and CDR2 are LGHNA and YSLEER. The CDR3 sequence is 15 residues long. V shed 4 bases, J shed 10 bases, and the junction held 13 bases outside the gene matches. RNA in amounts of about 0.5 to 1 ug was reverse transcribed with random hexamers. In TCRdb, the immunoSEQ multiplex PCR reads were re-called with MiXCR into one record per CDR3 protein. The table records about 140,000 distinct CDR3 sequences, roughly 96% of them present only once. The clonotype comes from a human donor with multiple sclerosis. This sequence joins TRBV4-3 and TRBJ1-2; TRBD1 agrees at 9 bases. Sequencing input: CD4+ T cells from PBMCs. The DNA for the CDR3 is TGCGCCAGCAGCCGAAGGGGACAGGGCCGTTCGGACTACACCTTC. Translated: CASSRRGQGRSDYTF.